These 23 T cell receptor beta chains were sequenced from one sample in a study of blood T cell repertoires in COVID-19. TCRdb's table, derived via immunoSEQ multiplex PCR, lists solely in-frame clones and lacks some. This sample has 140,000 to 150,000 clones, with 80% to 85% found just once. Sequenced material: PBMCs or T cells enriched from blood (not recorded which). The origin of the receptors is a woman in her fifties or sixties who had been exposed to COVID-19.

The chain carries TRBV11-3 and TRBJ2-1; a weak D match, TRBD1 (5 bases). The V gene's germline CDR1 is SGHNT and CDR2 YENEEA. Trimming took 8 bases from V and 8 from J, leaving 10 bases between them. The CDR3 totals 11 residues. CDR3 nucleotide sequence: TGTGCCAGCGGGTGGGGCGATGAGCAGTTCTTC. The encoded protein is CASGWGDEQFF.

The chain recombines TRBV5-5 with TRBJ2-1, with a possible D match to TRBD2 (6 bases). V was trimmed by 4 bases and J by 7 bases, leaving 21 bases between them. The CDR3 loop spans 16 amino acids. CDR1 SGHKS and CDR2 YYEKEE come from the germline V gene (reference sequence). DNA for the CDR3: TGTGCCAGCAGCCTCATCCCCGACGGACTACTTAATGAGCAGTTCTTC. This gives the protein CASSLIPDGLLNEQFF.

The CDR3 coding sequence is TGTGCCAGCAGTTACCCCGGGGTTGATACGCAGTATTTT. Translated: CASSYPGVDTQYF. J is TRBJ2-3 and V is TRBV6-6, with a possible D match to TRBD2 (5 bases). CDR3 length equals 13 residues. Deletions cut 2 bases from V and 6 bases from J, with 9 bases between. CDR1 and CDR2 (germline): MNHNY, SVGAGI (reference sequence).

This chain links TRBV19 with TRBJ2-1; 14 nucleotides line up with TRBD2. The CDR3 has 18 residues. The germline V gene has CDR1 LNHDA and CDR2 SQIVND (reference sequence). Trimming took 5 bases from V and 8 from J; bases not matched to a gene: 14. CDR3 coding DNA: TGTGCCAGTAGTCCCCGACTAGCGGGAGGGCCTACGAGGGATGAGCAGTTCTTC. The encoded protein is CASSPRLAGGPTRDEQFF.

This chain links TRBV7-9 with TRBJ1-2; D is unresolved. The germline V gene encodes CDR1 SEHNR and CDR2 FQNEAQ (reference sequence). The CDR3 loop spans 15 amino acids. Deletions cut 1 base from V and 5 bases from J, with 14 bases between. CDR3 sequence: CASSLEEQYLYGYTF. In DNA form, the CDR3 reads TGTGCCAGCAGCTTAGAGGAACAGTACCTATATGGCTACACCTTC.

The chain links TRBV7-9 to TRBJ2-5, with a weak D call TRBD1 (6 bases). The CDR3 consists of 15 residues. V lost 4 bases and J lost 1, with 13 bases in between. CDR1 and CDR2 from the germline V gene are SEHNR and FQNEAQ (reference sequence). CDR3 bases: TGTGCCAGCAGCTCTGGGACATCTCCCCAAGAGACCCAGTACTTC. Translated: CASSSGTSPQETQYF.

The V call is TRBV5-1, the J call TRBJ2-3; 8 bases agree with TRBD2. From germline, CDR1 is SGHRS and CDR2 YFSETQ. The CDR3 covers 18 residues. V shed 4 bases, J shed 2 bases, and the junction held 15 bases outside the gene matches. CDR3 protein: CASSPTRLGTSFTDTQYF. DNA for the CDR3: TGCGCCAGCAGCCCCACAAGGCTGGGGACTAGTTTCACAGATACGCAGTATTTT.

This chain uses TRBV3-1 (or the pseudogene TRBV3-2) with TRBJ2-7; D might be TRBD2 (6 bases). CDR1 and CDR2 from the germline V gene are LGHDT and YNNKEL (reference sequence). The CDR3 extends over 13 amino acids. Trimming cost V 2 bases and J 5 bases, with 10 bases left between them. The CDR3 sequence is CASSQLATHEQYF. CDR3 DNA: TGTGCCAGCAGCCAACTAGCGACCCACGAGCAGTACTTC.

The chain has TRBV27 and TRBJ2-7; TRBD2 agrees at 9 bases. This CDR3 is 16 amino acids long. Germline-derived CDR1 and CDR2 are MNHEY and SMNVEV (reference sequence). V was pared by 1 base and J by 1 base, with 5 bases of the junction left unmatched. Written as DNA, the CDR3 is TGTGCCAGCAGTTTATATTCTAGCGGGGAATCCTACGAGCAGTACTTC. It translates to CASSLYSSGESYEQYF.

This sequence joins TRBV30 and TRBJ1-2; possible D gene TRBD1, 5 bases. The germline gives CDR1 GTSNPN, CDR2 SVGIG (reference sequence). V was clipped by 3 bases and J by 3 bases, with 17 bases between them. There are 15 residues in the CDR3. The CDR3 DNA is TGTGCCTGGAGCCGGGGGAGGGCTGCGGACTATGGCTACACCTTC. Translation: CAWSRGRAADYGYTF.

CDR3 region: CASSISSPLSNSPLHF. CDR3 DNA: TGTGCCAGCTCAATTTCGTCGCCGCTATCCAATTCACCCCTCCACTTT. V gene TRBV18 combines with J gene TRBJ1-6; D gene unclear. From germline, CDR1 is KGHSH and CDR2 LQKENI. V dropped 5 bases and J dropped 7 bases, with 18 bases sitting between them. The CDR3 loop spans 16 amino acids.

This clone turned up a few times. The chain uses TRBV19 and TRBJ1-5, with a possible D match to TRBD1 (6 bases). Per germline, CDR1 LNHDA and CDR2 SQIVND (reference sequence). The CDR3 runs 14 residues. Trimming took off 4 bases at V and 4 bases at J, with 11 bases between the two ends. The CDR3 coding sequence is TGTGCCAGTAGTAACCAGCAGGGGAATCAGCCCCAGCATTTT. Encoded protein: CASSNQQGNQPQHF.

In this sample, this clone turned up once. J is TRBJ2-1 and V is TRBV7-2; 11 positions agree with TRBD2. CDR1 is SGHTA and CDR2 is FQGNSA in the germline V gene. The CDR3 runs to 14 residues. With V trimmed by 3 bases and J by 7 bases, 2 bases remained unmatched. The DNA of the CDR3 is TGTGCCAGCAGCTTGGGACTAGCGGCTAATGAGCAGTTCTTC. Its protein product is CASSLGLAANEQFF.

This chain connects TRBV5-1 to TRBJ2-7; TRBD1 might be the D (6 bases). The germline V gene encodes CDR1 SGHRS and CDR2 YFSETQ. The CDR3 totals 13 residues. V was pared by 4 bases and J by 3 bases, with 11 bases between. The CDR3 region has the DNA TGCGCCAGCAGCCCCGGACAGCTCTACGAGCAGTACTTC. Amino acids: CASSPGQLYEQYF. The variable domain in full, completed from reference TRBV5-1 and TRBJ2-7, reads KAGVTQTPRYLIKTRGQQVTLSCSPISGHRSVSWYQQTPGQGLQFLFEYFSETQRNKGNFPGRFSGRQFSNSRSEMNVSTLELGDSALYLCASSPGQLYEQYFGPGTRLTVT.

J is TRBJ2-1 and V is TRBV5-1; D gene ambiguous. The V gene's germline CDR1 is SGHRS and CDR2 YFSETQ. The CDR3 consists of 15 residues. V shed 0 bases and J shed 0 bases, with 7 bases lying between them. CDR3 nucleotides: TGCGCCAGCAGCTTGGAGACTGCCTCCTACAATGAGCAGTTCTTC. Residues: CASSLETASYNEQFF.

V is TRBV2 and J is TRBJ1-1; the match to TRBD1 covers 7 bases. V was clipped by 4 bases and J by 1 base; unmatched bases: 3. The CDR3 has 14 amino acids. Per the germline V gene, CDR1 is SNHLY and CDR2 is FYNNEI. This CDR3 reads CASSVRGENTEAFF. The DNA of the CDR3 is TGTGCCAGCAGTGTCAGGGGGGAGAACACTGAAGCTTTCTTT. Full variable domain (rest looked up from reference TRBV2 and TRBJ1-1): EPEVTQTPSHQVTQMGQEVILRCVPISNHLYFYWYRQILGQKVEFLVSFYNNEISEKSEIFDDQFSVERPDGSNFTLKIRSTKLEDSAMYFCASSVRGENTEAFFGQGTRLTVV.

This sequence joins TRBV5-1 and TRBJ1-2, with unresolved D. There are 16 residues in the CDR3. V shed 0 bases and J shed 2 bases, with 14 bases lying between them. The V gene's germline CDR1 is SGHRS and CDR2 YFSETQ. DNA for the CDR3: TGCGCCAGCAGCTTGGACCCACGGGGAGGGAACTATGGCTACACCTTC. Translation: CASSLDPRGGNYGYTF. Drawing the rest from reference TRBV5-1 and TRBJ1-2, the complete variable domain is KAGVTQTPRYLIKTRGQQVTLSCSPISGHRSVSWYQQTPGQGLQFLFEYFSETQRNKGNFPGRFSGRQFSNSRSEMNVSTLELGDSALYLCASSLDPRGGNYGYTFGSGTRLTVV.

The chain couples TRBV10-1 to TRBJ2-3, with D perhaps TRBD2 (5 bases). Germline loops: CDR1 WNHNN, CDR2 SYGVQD (reference sequence). V lost 0 bases to trimming and J lost 5 bases, with 12 bases between them. The CDR3 contains 15 residues. Here the CDR3 DNA reads TGCGCCAGCAGTGAGTCGACGGCGGGCCGAGATACGCAGTATTTT. As protein: CASSESTAGRDTQYF.

The chain recombines TRBV7-9 with TRBJ2-5; 13 nucleotides align to TRBD2. The CDR3 runs 15 residues. The V gene's germline CDR1 is SEHNR and CDR2 FQNEAQ (reference sequence). The V and J ends lost 5 bases and 5 bases, in that order; junction bases with no gene match: 5. CDR3 in DNA: TGTGCCAGCAGCCCCCCGACTAGCGGGGGGGAGACCCAGTACTTC. Its translation is CASSPPTSGGETQYF. The whole variable domain, filled in from reference TRBV7-9 and TRBJ2-5, reads DTGVSQNPRHKITKRGQNVTFRCDPISEHNRLYWYRQTLGQGPEFLTYFQNEAQLEKSRLLSDRFSAERPKGSFSTLEIQRTEQGDSAMYLCASSPPTSGGETQYFGPGTRLLVL.

This clone appeared a single time. This rearrangement joins TRBV9 to TRBJ2-5; 9 positions agree with TRBD2. V was pared by 0 bases and J by 0 bases, with 6 bases of the junction left unmatched. This CDR3 comprises 17 residues. CDR1 is SGDLS and CDR2 is YYNGEE in the germline V gene. CDR3 region: CASSVDHKRGDQETQYF. The DNA for the CDR3 is TGTGCCAGCAGCGTAGATCACAAGCGGGGGGACCAAGAGACCCAGTACTTC.

The chain joins TRBV24-1 to TRBJ2-1; 8 nucleotides agree with TRBD2. J gave up 2 bases and V 7 bases, and 3 bases lay outside the gene matches. The germline V gene encodes CDR1 KGHDR and CDR2 SFDVKD. CDR3 size: 14 residues. The CDR3 DNA sequence: TGTGCCACCAGCGGCGGGGGGACCTACAATGAGCAGTTCTTC. It codes for CATSGGGTYNEQFF.

This chain joins TRBV6-2 or TRBV6-3 and TRBJ1-5, with 9 bases matching TRBD1. Germline CDR1 and CDR2: MNHEY and SVGEGT. Trimming took 3 bases from V and 4 from J; bases not matched to a gene: 7. The CDR3 is made up of 16 amino acids. The CDR3 is CASSYGPGQGNQPQHF. In nucleotides, the CDR3 is TGTGCCAGCAGTTATGGTCCGGGACAGGGTAATCAGCCCCAGCATTTT.

V is TRBV5-1 and J is TRBJ1-6; a possible D gene is TRBD1 (6 bases). The length of the CDR3 is 15 residues. Trimming removed 0 bases at V and 5 bases at J, with 9 bases between. Germline V lookup: CDR1 SGHRS, CDR2 YFSETQ. For the CDR3, the DNA is TGCGCCAGCAGCTTGGGCGCAGGGGATAATTCACCCCTCCACTTT. Its translation: CASSLGAGDNSPLHF. The whole variable domain, filled in from reference TRBV5-1 and TRBJ1-6, reads KAGVTQTPRYLIKTRGQQVTLSCSPISGHRSVSWYQQTPGQGLQFLFEYFSETQRNKGNFPGRFSGRQFSNSRSEMNVSTLELGDSALYLCASSLGAGDNSPLHFGNGTRLTVT.